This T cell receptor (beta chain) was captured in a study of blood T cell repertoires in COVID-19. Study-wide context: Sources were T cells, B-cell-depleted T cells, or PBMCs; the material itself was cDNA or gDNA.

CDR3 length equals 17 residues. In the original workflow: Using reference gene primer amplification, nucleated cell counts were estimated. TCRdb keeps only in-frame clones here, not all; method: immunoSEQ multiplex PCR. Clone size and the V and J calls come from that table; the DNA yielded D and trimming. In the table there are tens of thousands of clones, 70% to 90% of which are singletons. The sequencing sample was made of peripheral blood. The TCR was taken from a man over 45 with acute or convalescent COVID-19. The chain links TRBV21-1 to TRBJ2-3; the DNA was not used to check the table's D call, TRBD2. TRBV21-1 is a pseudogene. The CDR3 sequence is CASSTKTSGAWGDTQYF. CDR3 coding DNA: TGTGCCAGCAGCACCAAGACTAGCGGGGCCTGGGGTGATACGCAGTATTTT.